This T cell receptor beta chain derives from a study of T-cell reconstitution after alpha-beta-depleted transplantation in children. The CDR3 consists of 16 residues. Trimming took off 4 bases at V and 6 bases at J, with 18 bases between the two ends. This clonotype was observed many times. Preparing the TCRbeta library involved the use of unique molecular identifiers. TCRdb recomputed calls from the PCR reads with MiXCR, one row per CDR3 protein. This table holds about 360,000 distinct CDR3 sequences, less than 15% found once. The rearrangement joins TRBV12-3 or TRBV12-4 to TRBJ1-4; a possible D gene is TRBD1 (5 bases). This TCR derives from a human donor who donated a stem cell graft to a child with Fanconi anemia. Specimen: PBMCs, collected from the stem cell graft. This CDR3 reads CASSSIRGGRDEKLFF. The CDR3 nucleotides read TGTGCCAGCAGTTCAATTCGTGGGGGTCGGGATGAAAAACTGTTTTTT.